Included here is one T cell receptor beta chain sequence, with context. Authors' methods: Estimation of nucleated cell counts was performed using reference gene primer amplification. The data were produced by immunoSEQ multiplex PCR, yet TCRdb's version contains in-frame clones alone and is incomplete. That table gives V, J and clone size, and the DNA gave D and trimming. The table includes some 300,000 clones, roughly 86% detected once. This entry comes from a study of blood T cell repertoires in COVID-19. Whole-study context: In each case, the material was cDNA or gDNA derived from T cells, B-cell-depleted T cells, or PBMCs.

The study assigned cohorts using participant-reported clinical history. This CDR3 has 12 residues. Germline V CDR1 and CDR2: ENHRY, SYGVKD. The V end lost 2 bases, the J end lost 4 bases, and 4 bases lay between the germline ends. The V gene is TRBV10-3, the J gene TRBJ2-3; no clear D gene. The sequenced sample was PBMCs or T cells enriched from blood (not recorded which). The receptor comes from a woman aged 45-59 years who had been exposed to COVID-19. CDR3 DNA sequence: TGTGCCATCAGTGAGCTTGCAGATACGCAGTATTTT. As protein: CAISELADTQYF.